This TCR beta chain was observed in a study of shared clonotypes between healthy human individuals. The data were produced by immunoSEQ multiplex PCR, yet TCRdb's version contains in-frame clones alone and is incomplete. The table lists roughly 330,000 clones, under 80% of them singletons. The TCR was taken from a man younger than 45 in good health. The sequencing input was memory CD4+ T cells sorted from blood. As to subset: CD45RA-negative fraction.

The CDR3 DNA reads as TGTGCCAGCATCACAGCGGCGGAGGGGGAGACCCAGTACTTC. It translates to CASITAAEGETQYF. V gene TRBV6-1 combines with J gene TRBJ2-5; the D gene is possibly TRBD2 (6 bases). Germline V gives CDR1 MNHNS, CDR2 SASEGT. The germline V and J ends were trimmed by 7 bases and 5 bases, with 17 bases remaining between them. CDR3 length equals 14 residues.